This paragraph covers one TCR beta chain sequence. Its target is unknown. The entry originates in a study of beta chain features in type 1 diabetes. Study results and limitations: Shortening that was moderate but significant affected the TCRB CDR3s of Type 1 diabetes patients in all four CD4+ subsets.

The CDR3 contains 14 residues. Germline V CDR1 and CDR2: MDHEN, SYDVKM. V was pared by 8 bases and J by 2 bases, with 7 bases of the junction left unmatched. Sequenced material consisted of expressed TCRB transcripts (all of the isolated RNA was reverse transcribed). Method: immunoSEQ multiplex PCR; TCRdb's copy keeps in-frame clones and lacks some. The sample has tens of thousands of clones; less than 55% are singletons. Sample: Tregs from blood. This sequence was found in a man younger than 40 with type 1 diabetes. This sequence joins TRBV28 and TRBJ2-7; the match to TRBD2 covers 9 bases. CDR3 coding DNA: TGTGCCAGCTCAGTGGCTAGCGGGGCCTACGAGCAGTACTTC. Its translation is CASSVASGAYEQYF.